This is a list of T cell receptor beta chains from one sample in a study of vaccination and CD4 T cells after COVID-19. TCRdb recomputed calls from the PCR reads with MiXCR, one row per CDR3 protein. Of 10,000 to 15,000 distinct CDR3 sequences listed, less than 75% were seen once; the top ten hold 10% to 12%. Their specific antigens are unknown. The specimen sequenced was CD4+ T cells from blood, cultured in vitro. These receptors came from a human donor who had recovered from COVID-19. Each CDR3 is given with its conserved first and last residue. The order of the fields is V gene, D gene, CDR3 protein. D genes are given only for firm matches.

TRBV6-5 . CASSFPRAGDTGQPQHF
TRBV7-9 TRBD1 CASSSWTGPYEQYF
TRBV11-3 . CASSTGETQYF
TRBV10-3 . CAISEKRAASANYGYTF
TRBV6-1 TRBD1 CASSTHGRNRGTEAFF
TRBV6-2/TRBV6-3 . CASRGLTKETQYF
TRBV18 . CASSSRLSYEQYF
TRBV6-5 . CASSFGGGYTF
TRBV6-2/TRBV6-3 TRBD2 CASRGTSGEHNEQFF
TRBV11-1 TRBD1 CASSSGQLAGDTQYF
TRBV20-1 . CSASRWVAGETQYF
TRBV4-2 . CASSPGSRAGNTIYF
TRBV4-3 TRBD1 CASSQRGRGGYTF
TRBV12-3/TRBV12-4 . CASSRRFGGPNTGELFF
TRBV6-5 TRBD2 CASSYRGGYNEQFF
TRBV4-1 . CASSLTPGRRNQPQHF
TRBV7-2 . CASSPGQNPDTQYF
TRBV7-2 TRBD1 CASSRLGGTGLLEPQHF
TRBV6-5 . CASSYSGRGMNTEAFF
TRBV20-1 TRBD2 CSARGAASGTHEQYF
TRBV6-1 . CASSEGLANSPLHF
TRBV6-2/TRBV6-3 . CASSYAPEITGELFF
TRBV28 . CASSFVQGNSNQPQHF
TRBV20-1 . CSASGDSYEQYF
TRBV27 . CASSLTAGRSNQPQHF
TRBV19 . CAAQGLSGEQYF
TRBV6-5 . CASSYYRGDYGYTF
TRBV11-1 . CASSLNPGINYEQYF
TRBV15 . CATSRADLLAYTGELFF
TRBV24-1 . CATNGSPSGELFF
TRBV6-2/TRBV6-3 . CASRGPAPDQPQHF
TRBV12-5 TRBD2 CASGWPRRLAATHYRYTQYF